This T cell receptor beta chain was identified during a study of response to subunit inactivated influenza vaccine. On this clonotype: Its antigen is undetermined.

V was pared by 2 bases and J by 5 bases, with 18 bases of the junction left unmatched. The germline CDR1 and CDR2 sequences are DFQATT and SNEGSKA (reference sequence). The CDR3 is 19 amino acids. From the RT-PCR reads, TCRdb called clonotypes with MiXCR, one entry per CDR3 protein. The sample has 610,000 or so distinct CDR3 sequences, 14% seen once; the top ten hold 11%. The study, taken as a whole, reports: Authors suggested that a seasonal influenza vaccination recruits few new T cells each time.

This TCR was sampled from a man aged 50 to 60 who received an inactivated influenza vaccine. The rearrangement links TRBV20-1 to TRBJ2-5, with 12 bases matching TRBD1. Specimen: PBMCs from blood, collected about 13 days after vaccination. Written as DNA, the CDR3 is TGCAGTGCTAGACTTTTCCCCGGGACAGGGGGCGCTTACAAGGAGACCCAGTACTTC. This codes for CSARLFPGTGGAYKETQYF.